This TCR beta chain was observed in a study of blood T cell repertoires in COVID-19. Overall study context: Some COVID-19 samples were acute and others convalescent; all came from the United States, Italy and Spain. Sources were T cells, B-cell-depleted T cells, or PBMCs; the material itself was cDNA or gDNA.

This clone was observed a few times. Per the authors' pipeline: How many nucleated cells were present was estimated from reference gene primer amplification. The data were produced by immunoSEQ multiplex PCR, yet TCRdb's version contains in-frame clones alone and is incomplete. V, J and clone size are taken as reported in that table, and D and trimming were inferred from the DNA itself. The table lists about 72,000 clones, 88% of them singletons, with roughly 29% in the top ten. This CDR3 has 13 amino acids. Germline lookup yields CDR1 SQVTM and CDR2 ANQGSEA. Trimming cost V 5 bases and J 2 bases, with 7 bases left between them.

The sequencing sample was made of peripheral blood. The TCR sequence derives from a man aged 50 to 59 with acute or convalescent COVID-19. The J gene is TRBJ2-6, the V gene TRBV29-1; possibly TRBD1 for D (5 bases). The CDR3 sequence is CSVSGTGANVLTF. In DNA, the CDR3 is TGCAGCGTTTCAGGGACTGGGGCCAACGTCCTGACTTTC.